Here is one TCR beta chain with its context. The source of the sample is a study of blood T cell repertoires in COVID-19. Study summary: The study drew acute and convalescent COVID-19 samples from the United States, Italy and Spain.

Some clones are missing from TCRdb's copy, which holds only in-frame ones; the method was immunoSEQ multiplex PCR. The sample shows 45,000 to 70,000 clones, approximately 80% of them seen only once. CDR1 is LNHDA, CDR2 SQIVND, per germline (reference sequence). The CDR3 covers 14 residues. Deletions cut 3 bases from V and 5 bases from J, with 13 bases between. The rearrangement joins TRBV19 to TRBJ2-5; tentative D call: TRBD2 (6 bases). The receptor was derived from a man in his 60s with acute or convalescent COVID-19. Sequenced input: peripheral blood. The CDR3, as DNA: TGTGCCAGTAGTATGGGAGGTTTGAAGGAGACCCAGTACTTC. It translates to CASSMGGLKETQYF.